Listed below are T cell receptor beta chains from one sample, sequenced in a study of blood T cell repertoires in COVID-19. Clones were sequenced by immunoSEQ multiplex PCR, and TCRdb holds only the in-frame ones, with some missing. The sample contains 200,000 or so clones, roughly 84% of which appear only once. Sequencing was performed on peripheral blood. These receptors were taken from a woman in her sixties or seventies with acute or convalescent COVID-19. Each CDR3 is given with its conserved first and last residue. Fields, in order: CDR3 protein, CDR3 DNA, J gene, D gene, V gene, clone size. A D gene is named only where the DNA matches it firmly. The listing skips clone size in some rows; elsewhere it reads once, few, many or a size class.

CASSGTGLGYGYTF | TGTGCCAGCAGCGGGACAGGGTTGGGATATGGCTACACCTTC | TRBJ1-2 | TRBD1 | TRBV11-2 | few
CSVVAGQIHEQYF | TGCAGCGTTGTTGCAGGGCAGATCCACGAGCAGTACTTC | TRBJ2-7 | NA | TRBV29-1 | NA
CASTTGLSDEQYF | TGTGCCAGCACTACGGGACTGAGCGACGAGCAGTACTTC | TRBJ2-7 | NA | TRBV2 | NA
CASSLGLAGGQETQYF | TGTGCCAGCAGCTTGGGTTTAGCGGGGGGCCAAGAGACCCAGTACTTC | TRBJ2-5 | TRBD2 | TRBV5-4 | NA
CASSLRGTGTGELFF | TGTGCCAGCAGCTTGCGAGGTACTGGCACCGGGGAGCTGTTTTTT | TRBJ2-2 | NA | TRBV5-6 | NA
CASSRGPLAKNIQYF | TGTGCCAGTAGTAGGGGCCCCCTAGCCAAAAACATTCAGTACTTC | TRBJ2-4 | NA | TRBV19 | NA
CASSQDPVTEAFF | TGTGCCAGCAGCCAAGATCCTGTCACTGAAGCTTTCTTT | TRBJ1-1 | NA | TRBV3-1/TRBV3-2 | NA
CASSSSPSYGEQYF | TGTGCCAGCAGTTCCTCACCCTCCTACGGGGAGCAGTACTTC | TRBJ2-7 | NA | TRBV6-5 | NA
CASSYSSPGNYGYTF | TGTGCCAGCAGTTACTCGAGTCCAGGCAACTATGGCTACACCTTC | TRBJ1-2 | NA | TRBV6-5 | NA
CASSQDIGRGDRGNGYTF | TGTGCCAGCAGCCAAGACATAGGGCGCGGAGACAGGGGGAATGGCTACACCTTC | TRBJ1-2 | TRBD1 | TRBV3-1/TRBV3-2 | NA
CASREGANTGELFF | TGTGCCAGCAGGGAGGGAGCGAACACCGGGGAGCTGTTTTTT | TRBJ2-2 | NA | TRBV2 | NA
CASSPRLAGRTTNTGELFF | TGTGCCAGCAGCCCGCGACTAGCGGGGAGGACTACGAACACCGGGGAGCTGTTTTTT | TRBJ2-2 | TRBD2 | TRBV7-2 | NA
CASSLRGGLGNEQFF | TGTGCCAGCAGTTTGCGAGGGGGCCTGGGAAATGAGCAGTTCTTC | TRBJ2-1 | TRBD1 | TRBV27 | NA
CASSMQAPPYEQYF | TGTGCCAGTAGTATGCAGGCCCCACCCTACGAGCAGTACTTC | TRBJ2-7 | NA | TRBV19 | NA
CASSERGGGDRGSPLHF | TGTGCCAGCAGTGAAAGAGGTGGGGGGGACAGGGGATCACCCCTCCACTTT | TRBJ1-6 | TRBD1 | TRBV2 | NA
CASSGTGGSPLHF | TGTGCCAGCAGCGGGACAGGGGGCTCACCCCTCCACTTT | TRBJ1-6 | TRBD1 | TRBV9 | NA
CSAGDTEAFF | TGCAGTGCAGGGGACACTGAAGCTTTCTTT | TRBJ1-1 | NA | TRBV20-1 | NA
CASSLGQVAYEQYF | TGTGCCAGCAGTTTAGGACAGGTTGCCTACGAGCAGTACTTC | TRBJ2-7 | TRBD1 | TRBV6-5 | NA
CASSPAPGQLYEQYF | TGCGCCAGCAGCCCGGCACCGGGACAGCTATACGAGCAGTACTTC | TRBJ2-7 | TRBD1 | TRBV4-1 | NA
CASSLGSGMEGYTF | TGCGCCAGCAGCTTGGGATCAGGGATGGAAGGCTACACCTTC | TRBJ1-2 | NA | TRBV5-1 | NA
CASSQVLSNTIYF | TGCGCCAGCAGCCAAGTTCTTTCGAACACCATATATTTT | TRBJ1-3 | NA | TRBV4-1 | few
CASSLGQKEQFF | TGTGCCAGCAGCTTAGGACAAAAGGAGCAGTTCTTC | TRBJ2-1 | NA | TRBV7-9 | NA
CASSIDSRTSNGYTF | TGTGCCAGTAGTATAGATAGCCGGACAAGTAATGGCTACACCTTC | TRBJ1-2 | NA | TRBV19 | few
CAWSVRAGGVGELFF | TGTGCCTGGAGTGTACGAGCGGGTGGTGTTGGGGAGCTGTTTTTT | TRBJ2-2 | NA | TRBV30 | NA
CASSARRWRGNTGELFF | TGTGCCAGTAGTGCGAGGAGGTGGCGGGGTAACACCGGGGAGCTGTTTTTT | TRBJ2-2 | NA | TRBV19 | NA
CASSSVGMELNTEAFF | TGTGCCAGCAGTTCCGTCGGAATGGAGTTGAACACTGAAGCTTTCTTT | TRBJ1-1 | NA | TRBV6-5 | NA
CAWSPDREASPLHF | TGTGCCTGGAGCCCGGACAGGGAGGCTTCACCCCTCCACTTT | TRBJ1-6 | TRBD1 | TRBV30 | NA
CASSIFSRLRNTEAFF | TGTGCCAGTAGTATTTTCTCTAGGCTCCGGAACACTGAAGCTTTCTTT | TRBJ1-1 | NA | TRBV19 | NA
CASSSTPGGGEKLFF | TGTGCCAGCAGTTCTACCCCAGGGGGCGGTGAAAAACTGTTTTTT | TRBJ1-4 | TRBD1 | TRBV11-2 | NA
CASSFVPRDREERGGALTYEQYF | TGTGCCAGCAGTTTTGTTCCCCGGGACAGGGAAGAGCGGGGGGGCGCCCTTACCTACGAGCAGTACTTC | TRBJ2-7 | NA | TRBV27 | NA
CASSQDLARVGDGSPLHF | TGTGCCAGCAGCCAAGATTTGGCTCGGGTAGGGGATGGTTCACCCCTCCACTTT | TRBJ1-6 | NA | TRBV4-2 | NA
CASSEPGGVQPQHF | TGTGCCAGCAGTGAACCGGGGGGGGTTCAGCCCCAGCATTTT | TRBJ1-5 | NA | TRBV6-1 | NA
CASGTGSRGYTF | TGTGCCAGTGGGACAGGGAGTAGGGGCTACACCTTC | TRBJ1-2 | TRBD1 | TRBV28 | NA
CATSRLAGGLPYEQYF | TGTGCCACCAGCAGGCTAGCGGGGGGACTACCCTACGAGCAGTACTTC | TRBJ2-7 | TRBD2 | TRBV15 | NA
CASTLSGGTEAFF | TGTGCCAGCACCCTGAGCGGGGGCACTGAAGCTTTCTTT | TRBJ1-1 | NA | TRBV7-2 | once
CASSLQGAAYNEQFF | TGCGCCAGCAGCTTGCAGGGGGCGGCCTACAATGAGCAGTTCTTC | TRBJ2-1 | TRBD1 | TRBV5-1 | NA
CASSREQGREKLFF | TGTGCCAGCAGTAGGGAACAGGGACGAGAAAAACTGTTTTTT | TRBJ1-4 | NA | TRBV6-5 | NA
CASSSGTVAREQYF | TGTGCCAGCAGTTCCGGGACAGTCGCCAGGGAGCAGTACTTC | TRBJ2-7 | TRBD1 | TRBV3-1/TRBV3-2 | NA
CASSFEGGGESPLHF | TGTGCCAGCAGTTTTGAAGGGGGGGGAGAATCACCCCTCCACTTT | TRBJ1-6 | NA | TRBV28 | NA
CASSPRTGGETQYF | TGTGCCAGCAGTCCAAGGACAGGGGGAGAGACCCAGTACTTC | TRBJ2-5 | TRBD1 | TRBV27 | NA
CASSRGATDSGNTIYF | TGTGCCAGCAGTCGCGGGGCGACAGACTCTGGAAACACCATATATTTT | TRBJ1-3 | NA | TRBV5-4 | NA
CASTPTHSGNTIYF | TGTGCCAGCACCCCAACACACTCTGGAAACACCATATATTTT | TRBJ1-3 | NA | TRBV2 | NA
CATLRGGTENEKLFF | TGTGCCACTCTGAGGGGCGGGACCGAGAATGAAAAACTGTTTTTT | TRBJ1-4 | NA | TRBV10-3 | NA
CASSITGGDYSNQPQHF | TGTGCCAGTAGTATTACGGGAGGTGATTATAGCAATCAGCCCCAGCATTTT | TRBJ1-5 | NA | TRBV19 | NA
CASSHNEKLFF | TGCGCCAGCAGCCATAATGAAAAACTGTTTTTT | TRBJ1-4 | NA | TRBV23-1 | NA
CASSLGQAHNQPQHF | TGTGCCAGCAGCCTGGGACAGGCCCACAATCAGCCCCAGCATTTT | TRBJ1-5 | TRBD1 | TRBV28 | NA